The rows below give T cell receptor beta chains drawn from one sample of a study of beta chain features in type 1 diabetes. Profiling relied on immunoSEQ multiplex PCR, and the TCRdb table lists in-frame clones only, not all of them. The table lists around 110,000 clones, less than 20% of them singletons. Input material: central memory CD4+ T cells from blood. The origin of the receptors is a man in his thirties or forties with type 1 diabetes. The CDR3 runs from the conserved cysteine through the conserved F or W. The order of the fields is clone size, D gene, V gene, J gene, CDR3 DNA, CDR3 protein. A D gene is named only where the DNA matches it firmly. Clone size is shown for a subset of rows, as once, few, many or a class of expanded clone.

clone_size: NA; d_call: TRBD2; v_call: TRBV15; j_call: TRBJ2-1; cdr3_nt: TGTGCCACCAGCAGAGAAAGCGGGGGTATGAATGAGCAGTTCTTC; cdr3_aa: CATSRESGGMNEQFF
clone_size: few; d_call: TRBD1; v_call: TRBV4-1; j_call: TRBJ2-1; cdr3_nt: TGCGCCAGCAGCCAAGAGAGGTTCAGGGGGAAGAATGAGCAGTTCTTC; cdr3_aa: CASSQERFRGKNEQFF
clone_size: NA; d_call: TRBD1; v_call: TRBV29-1; j_call: TRBJ2-1; cdr3_nt: TGCAGCGTTGAAGAGGTCGACAGGGGAATCTACAATGAGCAGTTCTTC; cdr3_aa: CSVEEVDRGIYNEQFF
clone_size: NA; d_call: NA; v_call: TRBV28; j_call: TRBJ1-2; cdr3_nt: TGTGCCAGCAGTGTAAGCGGGACACCCTATGGCTACACCTTC; cdr3_aa: CASSVSGTPYGYTF
clone_size: few; d_call: NA; v_call: TRBV18; j_call: TRBJ2-1; cdr3_nt: TGTGCCAGCTCACCCTCGGAAGGGAATGAGCAGTTCTTC; cdr3_aa: CASSPSEGNEQFF
clone_size: few; d_call: TRBD1; v_call: TRBV7-6; j_call: TRBJ2-2; cdr3_nt: TGTGCCAGCAGTCCGCAGGGGGCGAACACCGGGGAGCTGTTTTTT; cdr3_aa: CASSPQGANTGELFF
clone_size: NA; d_call: NA; v_call: TRBV28; j_call: TRBJ1-6; cdr3_nt: TGTGCCAGCAGTCCTCCGGGGAATTCACCCCTCCACTTT; cdr3_aa: CASSPPGNSPLHF
clone_size: NA; d_call: TRBD1; v_call: TRBV29-1; j_call: TRBJ1-2; cdr3_nt: TGCAGCGTTCGAGAAATTCAGGGGGCGCATGGCTACACCTTC; cdr3_aa: CSVREIQGAHGYTF
clone_size: few; d_call: NA; v_call: TRBV20-1; j_call: TRBJ1-4; cdr3_nt: TGCAGCATAGAGTTTAATGAAAAACTGTTTTTT; cdr3_aa: CSIEFNEKLFF
clone_size: NA; d_call: TRBD1; v_call: TRBV29-1; j_call: TRBJ2-7; cdr3_nt: TGCAGCGTTGAGGGGGGACAGGATTACGAGCAGTACTTC; cdr3_aa: CSVEGGQDYEQYF
clone_size: few; d_call: NA; v_call: TRBV7-2; j_call: TRBJ2-7; cdr3_nt: TGTGCCAGCAGCTTAGCGGGGACGGCCTTTTCCTACGAGCAGTACTTC; cdr3_aa: CASSLAGTAFSYEQYF
clone_size: NA; d_call: NA; v_call: TRBV7-2; j_call: TRBJ1-2; cdr3_nt: TGTGCCAGCAGCCCTCCAACGGGACCACCCTATGGCTACACCTTC; cdr3_aa: CASSPPTGPPYGYTF
clone_size: few; d_call: NA; v_call: TRBV10-2; j_call: TRBJ2-5; cdr3_nt: TGCGCCAGCAGCGGTCAACCGCTCCAAGAGACCCAGTACTTC; cdr3_aa: CASSGQPLQETQYF
clone_size: NA; d_call: NA; v_call: TRBV10-3; j_call: TRBJ1-2; cdr3_nt: TGTGCCATCAGTGATGAGAGGGGTGGCTACACCTTC; cdr3_aa: CAISDERGGYTF